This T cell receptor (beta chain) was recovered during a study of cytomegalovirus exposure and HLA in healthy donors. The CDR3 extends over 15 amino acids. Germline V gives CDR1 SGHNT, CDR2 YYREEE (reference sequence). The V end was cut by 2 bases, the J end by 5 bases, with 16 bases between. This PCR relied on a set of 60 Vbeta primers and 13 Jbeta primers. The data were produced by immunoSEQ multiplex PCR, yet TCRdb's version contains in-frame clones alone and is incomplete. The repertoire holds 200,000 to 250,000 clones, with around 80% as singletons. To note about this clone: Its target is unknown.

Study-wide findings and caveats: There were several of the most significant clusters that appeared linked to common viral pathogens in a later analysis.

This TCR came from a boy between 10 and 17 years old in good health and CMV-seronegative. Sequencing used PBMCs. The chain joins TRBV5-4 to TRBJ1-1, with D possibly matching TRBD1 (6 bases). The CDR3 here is CASSLGTPRGTEAFF. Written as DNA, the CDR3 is TGTGCCAGCAGCTTAGGGACACCGAGGGGGACTGAAGCTTTCTTT.